This TCR beta chain emerged from a study of T cell repertoires in aging, cancer and after chemotherapy. About the study: Patients with chronic lymphocytic leukemia were sampled before and after fludarabine- or bendamustine-based chemotherapy. General observations from the study: In each cancer cohort, median generation probability increased across chemotherapy, suggesting thymic output rebounded. These repertoire data do not allow conclusions about immunological memory after chemotherapy. In healthy donors, age-related TCR diversity loss mainly reflected lost richness.

A mixed TRB-A/B primer pool amplified rearranged TRB by multiplex touch-down PCR. Each CDR3 protein is one row after TCRdb ran MiXCR on the multiplex PCR reads. Of approximately 2,000 distinct CDR3 sequences listed, around 32% were seen once; the top ten hold just under 45%. There are a few counts of this clonotype. The antigen is undetermined. With V trimmed by 2 bases and J by 8 bases, 10 bases remained unmatched. Germline CDR1 reads MNHNS; CDR2 reads SASEGT. The CDR3 runs 16 residues. The template was genomic DNA from peripheral blood, not RNA. Sequences were obtained from blood. The chain couples TRBV6-1 to TRBJ1-4, with 8 bases fitting TRBD1. The receptor was isolated from a human donor with a blood cancer. The CDR3 DNA reads TGTGCCAGCAGTGAATCCCAGGACAGGGTACGAGAAAAACTGTTTTTT. It specifies CASSESQDRVREKLFF.